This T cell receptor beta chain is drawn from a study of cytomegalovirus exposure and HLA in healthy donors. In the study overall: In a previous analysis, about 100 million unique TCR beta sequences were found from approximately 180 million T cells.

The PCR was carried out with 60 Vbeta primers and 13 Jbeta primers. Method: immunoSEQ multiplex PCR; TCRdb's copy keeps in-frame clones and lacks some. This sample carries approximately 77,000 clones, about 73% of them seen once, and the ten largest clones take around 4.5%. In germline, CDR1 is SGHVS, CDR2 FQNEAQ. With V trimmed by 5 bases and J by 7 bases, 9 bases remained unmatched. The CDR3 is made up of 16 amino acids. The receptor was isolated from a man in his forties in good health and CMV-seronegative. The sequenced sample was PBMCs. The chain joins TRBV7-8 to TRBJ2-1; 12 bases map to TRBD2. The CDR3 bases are TGTGCCAGCAGCGCAATGACTAGCGGGAGTTTTAATGAGCAGTTCTTC. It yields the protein CASSAMTSGSFNEQFF.